This T cell receptor beta chain was recorded in a study of vaccination effects on CD4 cells after COVID-19. Across the study: The researchers cultured 1.5 million to 2.5 million PBMC per well with approximately 10 IU/ml IL-2 and roughly 10 ug/ml peptides. Study results and caveats: The study had few convalescent patients and no early post-infection timepoints. Infection-derived and vaccine-derived clones contracted markedly late after vaccination.

V was pared by 0 bases and J by 9 bases, with 16 bases between. CDR1 is SGHKS, CDR2 YYEKEE, per germline (reference sequence). The length of the CDR3 is 14 residues. Upon completion of around eleven days in culture, CD4+ T cells were isolated. From March to December 2020, the person had a SARS-CoV-2 infection that was confirmed by PCR. Concerning this clone: Its antigen is currently unknown.

Here immunoSEQ multiplex PCR was the method, and the copy in TCRdb shows in-frame clones only, minus some. The profile covers more than 60,000 clones, with 72% appearing a single time and roughly 25% taken by the ten largest. V is TRBV5-5 and J is TRBJ2-7; a weak D match, TRBD2 (5 bases). The source is a human donor who had a prior SARS-CoV-2 infection. The starting material was CD4+ T cells from PBMCs cultured without peptide, obtained before COVID-19 vaccination. This CDR3 reads CASSLAERVPAQYF. CDR3 nucleotides: TGTGCCAGCAGCTTGGCGGAGAGGGTTCCGGCGCAGTACTTC.